Each of the 29 T cell receptor beta chains below was sequenced from the same sample in a study of regulatory T cells in long-lasting Graves disease. Time point noted: newly diagnosed GD, antithyroid drugs for less than 3 months. PBMC-extracted RNA yielded the TCR library. According to the study, TCR beta libraries were built with iRepertoire HTBI primers and CDR3-region Arm-PCR. Each CDR3 protein is one row after TCRdb ran MiXCR on the multiplex PCR reads. Of 300,000 to 400,000 distinct CDR3 sequences in the sample, 16% are singletons; the top ten hold just under 30%. Separately, the same data were catalogued under a study of T cells in Graves' hyperthyroidism and ophthalmopathy.

This sample comprised peripheral blood mononuclear cells (PBMCs), obtained at new diagnosis, from a patient treated with antithyroid drugs. The receptor source for this set is a man between 40 and 49 years old with Graves disease.

There are many counts of this clonotype. V and J are TRBV2 and TRBJ2-7, with D perhaps TRBD2 (6 bases). The V gene lost 6 bases and the J gene lost 0 bases, with 18 bases spanning the gap. The CDR3 sequence is 16 residues long. CDR1 is SNHLY and CDR2 is FYNNEI in the germline V gene. The CDR3 DNA reads TGTGCCAGCAGGGGAGGCGTCGGGGGTGTCTCCTACGAGCAGTACTTC. Translating it yields CASRGGVGGVSYEQYF.

At least ten counts were recorded for this clonotype. The V call is TRBV4-3, the J call TRBJ2-3; 8 bases map to TRBD2. The CDR3 sequence is 18 residues long. V lost 0 bases to trimming and J lost 1 base; unmatched junction nucleotides: 9. CDR1 and CDR2 from the germline V gene are LGHNA and YSLEER. As DNA, the CDR3 is TGCGCCAGCAGCCAAGATCCCCGGGGGGGGGCTGGCACAGATACGCAGTATTTT. Amino acid sequence: CASSQDPRGGAGTDTQYF.

This clonotype came up a few times. This sequence joins TRBV12-3 or TRBV12-4 and TRBJ1-5; unclear D gene. V shed 1 base and J shed 6 bases, with 13 bases lying between them. This CDR3 spans 15 amino acids. CDR3 region: CASSLGVVSGQPQHF. For the CDR3, the DNA is TGTGCCAGCAGTTTAGGAGTGGTCTCGGGTCAGCCCCAGCATTTT.

This clonotype was counted at least ten times. V usage is TRBV5-1 and J usage is TRBJ2-7; TRBD1 or TRBD2 may be the D gene (5 bases each). The ends were cut back, 4 bases at V and 2 bases at J, with 7 bases in the middle. This CDR3 contains 12 residues. Germline loops: CDR1 SGHRS, CDR2 YFSETQ. The CDR3, as DNA: TGCGCCAGCAGCCGGGGCGCCTACGAGCAGTACTTC. It translates to CASSRGAYEQYF.

The sample holds many counts of this clonotype. This rearrangement joins TRBV28 to TRBJ1-5; D is undetermined. V lost 1 base to trimming and J lost 2 bases, with 6 bases between them. This CDR3 spans 14 amino acids. From germline, CDR1 is MDHEN and CDR2 SYDVKM. CDR3 protein: CASSLFAGNQPQHF. For the CDR3, the DNA is TGTGCCAGCAGTTTATTCGCCGGCAATCAGCCCCAGCATTTT.

Only a few counts were recorded for this clonotype. The V call is TRBV6-2 or TRBV6-3, the J call TRBJ1-5; D unclear. The CDR3 loop spans 12 amino acids. Germline V gene lookup returns CDR1 MNHEY and CDR2 SVGEGT. Trimming stripped 0 bases from V and 9 bases from J, with 6 bases between. CDR3: CASSYSEGPQHF. The CDR3 DNA reads as TGTGCCAGCAGTTACTCAGAGGGGCCCCAGCATTTT.

This clonotype was counted at least ten times. The V gene is TRBV28, the J gene TRBJ2-7; 8 bases align to TRBD1. CDR3 length: 18 amino acids. Germline-derived CDR1 and CDR2 are MDHEN and SYDVKM. Losses at the gene ends were 5 bases for V and 3 bases for J; bases not matched to a gene: 18. The DNA for the CDR3 is TGTGCCAGCAGTCCAGGGACAGGTTACTACTCGGGCTACTACGAGCAGTACTTC. Translation: CASSPGTGYYSGYYEQYF.

This clonotype was counted a few times. The genes are TRBV6-1 and TRBJ1-2; TRBD1 matches 8 bases. CDR1 and CDR2 from the germline V gene are MNHNS and SASEGT. V gave up 0 bases and J gave up 5 bases; unmatched junction bases: 8. The CDR3 totals 16 residues. The CDR3 nucleotides read TGTGCCAGCAGTGAAGCCCAGGCAGGGGGCTATTATGGCTACACCTTC. Residues: CASSEAQAGGYYGYTF.

This clonotype was counted a few times. One end of the junction does not line up with germline, which may come from a read error. The rearrangement links TRBV20-1 to TRBJ2-7; tentatively, D is TRBD1 (6 bases). CDR1 is DFQATT, CDR2 SNEGSKA, per germline (reference sequence). There are 13 residues in the CDR3. The CDR3 DNA follows: TGCTGTGCTTGGACCGGGACAAAATACGAGCAGTACTTC. This translates into CCAWTGTKYEQYF.

About this clonotype itself: Just one base apart from a much larger clone, this may be a read error. The gene calls are TRBV29-1 and TRBJ1-5; TRBD1 aligns across 7 bases. V lost 6 bases and J lost 6; bases outside the gene matches: 11. Per the germline V gene, CDR1 is SQVTM and CDR2 is ANQGSEA. The CDR3 spans 14 residues. The CDR3 region is CSVGTATVGQPQHF. CDR3 coding DNA: TGCAGCGTCGGGACAGCAACGGTGGGTCAGCCCCAGCATTTT.

This clonotype was counted ten times or more. The chain recombines TRBV7-3 with TRBJ2-1; possible D gene TRBD1, 6 bases. Trimming left V 1 base short and J 7 bases short, with 11 bases between. The germline CDR1 and CDR2 sequences are SGHTA and FQGTGA. The CDR3 extends over 14 amino acids. The CDR3 loop is CASSLNLQGNEQFF. CDR3 DNA sequence: TGTGCCAGCAGCTTAAACCTACAGGGTAATGAGCAGTTCTTC.

This clonotype was picked up many times. This chain uses TRBV2 with TRBJ1-2; D is ambiguous. CDR3 size: 11 residues. The V and J ends lost 1 base and 3 bases respectively, with 0 bases between them. The germline V gene encodes CDR1 SNHLY and CDR2 FYNNEI. The chain's CDR3 is CASSEDYGYTF. Written as DNA, the CDR3 is TGTGCCAGCAGTGAAGACTATGGCTACACCTTC.

This clonotype was detected only a few times. The CDR3 bases are TGTGCCAGCAGCCAAGGGTCCGGCGGGGGCCCTTACTACGAGCAGTACTTC. Translated: CASSQGSGGGPYYEQYF. V and J are TRBV4-2 and TRBJ2-7; D perhaps matches TRBD2 (7 bases). The germline V gene has CDR1 LGHNA and CDR2 YNFKEQ. Trimming pared 1 base from V and 3 bases from J, leaving 19 bases between. The CDR3 covers 17 residues.

In this sample, this clonotype turned up a few times. This chain uses TRBV7-9 with TRBJ1-1; D gene unclear. The CDR3 extends over 11 amino acids. Germline loops: CDR1 SEHNR, CDR2 FQNEAQ (reference sequence). The ends were cut back, 5 bases at V and 8 bases at J, with 9 bases in the middle. CDR3 sequence (DNA): TGTGCCAGCAGCCGCGAGCCCGAAGCTTTCTTT. Its protein is CASSREPEAFF.

This clonotype was seen a few times. V usage is TRBV7-8 and J usage is TRBJ2-5, with D maybe TRBD2 (7 bases). CDR1 SGHVS and CDR2 FQNEAQ come from the germline V gene. V dropped 7 bases and J dropped 5 bases, with 23 bases sitting between them. The CDR3 consists of 16 residues. The DNA for the CDR3 is TGTGCCAGCAAATATAATGGGGGGGGGCTGGTCGAGACCCAGTACTTC. The encoded protein is CASKYNGGGLVETQYF.

V and J are TRBV19 and TRBJ2-3; D may be TRBD1 (6 bases). This CDR3 has 13 amino acids. The V gene lost 7 bases and the J gene lost 6 bases, with 14 bases spanning the gap. CDR1 is LNHDA, CDR2 SQIVND, per germline (reference sequence). For the CDR3, the DNA is TGTGCCAGTAACGACAGGTTCTCGGATACGCAGTATTTT. This encodes CASNDRFSDTQYF.

This clonotype has ten or more counts. The chain recombines TRBV3-1 with TRBJ1-1, with a possible D match to TRBD1 (5 bases). The CDR3 has 11 residues. The germline V and J ends were trimmed by 1 base and 11 bases, with 8 bases remaining between them. Germline V gives CDR1 LGHDT, CDR2 YNNKEL (reference sequence). The CDR3 spells CASSQVGVAFF. CDR3 sequence (DNA): TGTGCCAGCAGCCAAGTAGGGGTGGCTTTCTTT. Together with reference TRBV3-1 and TRBJ1-1, the CDR3 gives the full variable domain: DTAVSQTPKYLVTQMGNDKSIKCEQNLGHDTMYWYKQDSKKFLKIMFSYNNKELIINETVPNRFSPKSPDKAHLNLHINSLELGDSAVYFCASSQVGVAFFGQGTRLTVV.

The chain is built from TRBV5-5 and TRBJ2-7; D not certain. Trimming removed 0 bases at V and 5 bases at J, with 9 bases between. The CDR3 covers 13 residues. CDR1 and CDR2 from the germline V gene are SGHKS and YYEKEE (reference sequence). This CDR3 is CASSLVGLHEQYF. Written as DNA, the CDR3 is TGTGCCAGCAGCTTGGTCGGATTACACGAGCAGTACTTC.

This clonotype occurred a few times. V usage is TRBV25-1 and J usage is TRBJ2-1; D may be TRBD1 or TRBD2 (5 bases each). The germline V and J ends were trimmed by 1 base and 0 bases, with 10 bases remaining between them. The CDR3 runs 16 residues. Germline loops: CDR1 MGHDK, CDR2 SYGVNS. CDR3 sequence reads: CASSEWDGSSYNEQFF. For the CDR3, the DNA is TGTGCCAGCAGTGAATGGGACGGGTCCTCCTACAATGAGCAGTTCTTC.

This clonotype occurred many times. V gene TRBV11-3 combines with J gene TRBJ1-5; D might be TRBD1 (6 bases). The length of the CDR3 is 16 residues. Germline CDR1 is SGHNT and CDR2 is YENEEA. V lost 3 bases and J 0 bases, leaving 12 bases between the germline ends. The CDR3 here is CASSFDRTYSNQPQHF. DNA for the CDR3: TGTGCCAGCAGCTTCGACAGGACGTATAGCAATCAGCCCCAGCATTTT. The whole variable domain, remainder taken from reference TRBV11-3 and TRBJ1-5, is EAGVVQSPRYKIIEKKQPVAFWCNPISGHNTLYWYLQNLGQGPELLIRYENEEAVDDSQLPKDRFSAERLKGVDSTLKIQPAELGDSAVYLCASSFDRTYSNQPQHFGDGTRLSIL.

This clonotype was detected many times. V usage is TRBV7-9 and J usage is TRBJ1-2; D is unresolved. The V and J ends lost 3 bases and 10 bases respectively, with 12 bases between them. The length of the CDR3 is 12 residues. Germline values: CDR1 SEHNR, CDR2 FQNEAQ (reference sequence). The CDR3 reads CASSFPATDYTF. The CDR3 DNA reads TGTGCCAGCAGCTTCCCGGCGACTGACTACACCTTC.

In this sample, this clonotype turned up many times. The chain combines TRBV6-2 or TRBV6-3 with TRBJ2-3; D perhaps matches TRBD1 (5 bases). The V gene's germline CDR1 is MNHEY and CDR2 SVGEGT. Trimming pared 8 bases from V and 0 bases from J, leaving 12 bases between. CDR3 size: 14 residues. The CDR3 nucleotides are TGTGCCAGCGCAGGGTTAGTCAGCACAGATACGCAGTATTTT. Translated: CASAGLVSTDTQYF.

This clonotype was picked up many times. The chain links TRBV2 to TRBJ1-1, with D maybe TRBD1 (5 bases). Trimming stripped 7 bases from V and 1 base from J, with 10 bases between. From germline, CDR1 is SNHLY and CDR2 FYNNEI. The CDR3 runs 13 residues. In DNA form, the CDR3 reads TGTGCCAGCACCGGTGACAGGAACACTGAAGCTTTCTTT. Amino acid sequence: CASTGDRNTEAFF. The complete variable domain, with remaining parts taken from reference TRBV2 and TRBJ1-1, reads EPEVTQTPSHQVTQMGQEVILRCVPISNHLYFYWYRQILGQKVEFLVSFYNNEISEKSEIFDDQFSVERPDGSNFTLKIRSTKLEDSAMYFCASTGDRNTEAFFGQGTRLTVV.

This clonotype was counted only a few times. The V and J genes are TRBV11-2 and TRBJ1-3; tentatively, D is TRBD1 (5 bases). This CDR3 region has 15 residues. The V and J ends lost 4 bases and 3 bases respectively, with 13 bases between them. Germline lookup yields CDR1 SGHAT and CDR2 FQNNGV. DNA for the CDR3: TGTGCCAGCAGCTCCCCCGGGGGGTATGGAAACACCATATATTTT. Encoded protein: CASSSPGGYGNTIYF.

The rearrangement links TRBV12-3 or TRBV12-4 to TRBJ1-1; D is ambiguous. Deletions cut 2 bases from V and 4 bases from J, with 8 bases between. This CDR3 region has 13 residues. As DNA, the CDR3 is TGTGCCAGCAGTTTACTTTTGGGCACTGAAGCTTTCTTT. It yields the protein CASSLLLGTEAFF.

This clonotype has a count of ten or more. This sequence joins TRBV7-8 and TRBJ2-7; TRBD2 matches 8 bases. V was clipped by 4 bases and J by 3 bases; unmatched bases: 14. This CDR3 is built from 17 residues. Germline-derived CDR1 and CDR2 are SGHVS and FQNEAQ. The CDR3: CASSSREGFSGVYEQYF. The CDR3 bases are TGTGCCAGCAGCTCGAGGGAGGGGTTTAGCGGGGTCTACGAGCAGTACTTC.

This clonotype was seen repeatedly, ten times or more. The chain recombines TRBV2 with TRBJ2-7; 10 bases map to TRBD2. Germline-derived CDR1 and CDR2 are SNHLY and FYNNEI. V lost 5 bases, J lost 3 bases, and 4 bases stayed unmatched. This CDR3 comprises 14 residues. The CDR3 DNA is TGTGCCAGCAGTTGGACTAGCGGAGTCTACGAGCAGTACTTC. Encoded protein: CASSWTSGVYEQYF.

This clonotype was seen more than once but under ten times. This may be a read error, as it is one base from a much larger clone. CDR3 amino acids: CARSISDTQYF. The CDR3 bases are TGTGCCCGGAGTATTTCAGATACGCAGTATTTT. V and J are TRBV30 and TRBJ2-3; D is undetermined. This CDR3 has 11 residues. Per the germline V gene, CDR1 is GTSNPN and CDR2 is SVGIG (reference sequence).

This chain links TRBV5-1 with TRBJ2-1; TRBD2 is a possible D gene (5 bases). Germline CDR1 reads SGHRS; CDR2 reads YFSETQ. CDR3 length: 13 residues. The ends were cut back, 5 bases at V and 9 bases at J, with 15 bases in the middle. CDR3 coding DNA: TGCGCCAGCAGAGCTCGCACCCGGGGTGAGCAGTTCTTC. Its protein is CASRARTRGEQFF.